Shown below are 29 T cell receptor beta chains from a single sample sequenced in a study of tumor and adjacent non-tumor tissue in lung cancer. RNA was extracted from bulk tissue without any cell sorting. Distant lung tissue was collected more than 3 cm away from the tumor edge. The library came from three nested PCR rounds adapted from ARM-PCR protocols. TCRdb used MiXCR to reprocess the multiplex PCR reads, holding one entry per CDR3 protein. This table has 90,000 to 100,000 distinct CDR3 sequences, approximately 80% appearing once. Sequenced input: distant non-tumor lung tissue. The receptors were sampled from a man in his fifties or sixties with small cell lung cancer.

J is TRBJ1-2 and V is TRBV4-1; no clear D. The CDR3 extends over 15 amino acids. Trimming pared 2 bases from V and 0 bases from J, leaving 10 bases between. Germline V CDR1 and CDR2: MGHRA, YSYEKL. CDR3 residues: CASSQLERANYGYTF. The CDR3 region has the DNA TGCGCCAGCAGCCAACTCGAGAGGGCTAACTATGGCTACACCTTC.

Worth noting for this clonotype: A much larger clone differs from this one at a single base, so this may be a read error. CDR3 sequence: CASSNSRISGIEQFF. The CDR3 DNA follows: TGTGCCAGCAGCAACAGTAGGATTAGCGGGATTGAGCAGTTCTTC. The V and J genes are TRBV21-1 and TRBJ2-1; no check of the table's D call, TRBD2, against the DNA was made. TRBV21-1 is a recognized pseudogene. The CDR3 has 15 amino acids.

This clonotype was detected once. The chain joins TRBV7-9 to TRBJ2-5, with 10 bases fitting TRBD2. The germline V gene has CDR1 SEHNR and CDR2 FQNEAQ (reference sequence). V was clipped by 5 bases and J by 3 bases; unmatched bases: 12. The CDR3 has 17 residues. The CDR3 region is CASSPGLAFGEKETQYF. The CDR3 DNA reads as TGTGCCAGCAGCCCGGGACTAGCGTTTGGCGAGAAAGAGACCCAGTACTTC.

Turning to this clonotype: Likely a read error: the CDR3 ends without its conserved phenylalanine or tryptophan. The DNA is omitted, as the CDR3 cannot be located on it reliably, and the CDR3 follows TCRdb's listing. This sequence joins TRBV11-2 and TRBJ2-2. The CDR3 has 15 amino acids, counting both end residues. Germline V CDR1 and CDR2: SGHAT, FQNNGV. CDR3 region: CASSLVWSNTGELFG.

Worth noting for this clonotype: The junction shows a germline mismatch at one end, possibly a read error. V usage is TRBV6-6 and J usage is TRBJ1-5; maybe TRBD1 (6 bases). The CDR3 is 16 residues long. The germline V gene encodes CDR1 MNHNY and CDR2 SVGAGI (reference sequence). The CDR3 loop reads CVSSYLGGQGNQPQHF. The DNA of the CDR3 is TGTGTCAGCAGTTACTTGGGAGGGCAGGGGAATCAGCCCCAGCATTTT.

Details on this clonotype: An end of the junction differs from the germline gene, which may be a read error. The chain is built from TRBV6-1 and TRBJ1-5, with D perhaps matching TRBD1 (6 bases). There are 15 residues in the CDR3. Germline assignment: CDR1 MNHNS and CDR2 SASEGT. The CDR3 bases are TGTGCCTGCAGTGAATCAGGGGACAACAATCAGCTCCAGCATTTT. Translation gives CACSESGDNNQLQHF.

On this clonotype itself: The junction and the germline gene differ at one end; a read error may be behind it. This rearrangement joins TRBV11-3 to TRBJ1-4, with 8 bases aligning to TRBD1. Germline CDR1 is SGHNT and CDR2 is YENEEA. The CDR3 is 15 residues long. The CDR3 region has the DNA TGTGCCAGAGTACCTAAAGGACAGGGACGTGAAGAACTGTTATTT. As protein: CARVPKGQGREELLF.

Worth noting for this clonotype: This could be a read error, since a much larger clone is one nucleotide away. V gene TRBV20-1 combines with J gene TRBJ2-3; 7 bases line up with TRBD2. This CDR3 has 15 amino acids. Germline V CDR1 and CDR2: DFQATT, SNEGSKA (reference sequence). The V gene end was trimmed by 7 bases and the J gene end by 6 bases; junction bases not matched to a gene: 16. For the CDR3, the DNA is TGCAGTGATAGGAGCCGGGCGGGAGAAGGTGATACGCAGTATTTT. Its translation: CSDRSRAGEGDTQYF.

Concerning this clonotype: Relative to the germline gene, one junction end is altered; a read error may explain this. This chain joins TRBV5-6 and TRBJ1-1; D is ambiguous. Germline assignment: CDR1 SGHDT and CDR2 YYEEEE. This CDR3 is 16 amino acids long. The CDR3 reads CARSLASGSANTEAFF. CDR3 bases: TGTGCCAGGAGCTTGGCCTCCGGGTCAGCGAACACTGAGGCTTTCTTT. Combining the CDR3 with reference TRBV5-6 and TRBJ1-1 gives the whole variable domain DAGVTQSPTHLIKTRGQQVTLRCSPKSGHDTVSWYQQALGQGPQFIFQYYEEEERQRGNFPDRFSGHQFPNYSSELNVNALLLGDSALYLCARSLASGSANTEAFFGQGTRLTVV.

Concerning this clonotype: Its ends do not fully match the called genes, so a read error is possible. The chain combines TRBV12-3 or TRBV12-4 with TRBJ2-2; 7 bases are shared with TRBD2. The CDR3 is made up of 16 amino acids. Written as DNA, the CDR3 is TGTGGCAGCAGGCCGGGACTGGCGGGAGTAGCCAGGGAGCTGTTTTTT. Translating gives CGSRPGLAGVARELFF.

The rearrangement uses TRBV29-1 and TRBJ2-1; perhaps TRBD1 as D (5 bases). This CDR3 spans 15 amino acids. CDR1 is SQVTM and CDR2 is ANQGSEA in the germline V gene. CDR3 sequence reads: CTYVETDLMYNEQFF. CDR3 DNA sequence: TGCACCTACGTCGAGACAGACCTAATGTACAATGAGCAGTTCTTC.

Comment on this clonotype: This CDR3 fails to terminate in the conserved phenylalanine or tryptophan, so it likely reflects a read error. The chain links TRBV6-1 to TRBJ1-1; D ambiguous. V was pared by 4 bases and J by 11 bases, with 11 bases between. CDR1 is MNHNS, CDR2 SASEGT, per germline. The CDR3 loop spans 11 amino acids. The CDR3 sequence is CASSGAPWAFS. The CDR3 region has the DNA TGTGCCAGCAGTGGAGCCCCCTGGGCTTTCTCT.

This clonotype was seen once. At one boundary the junction diverges from the germline segment, which might be a read error. The chain employs TRBV11-2 and TRBJ2-3; possibly TRBD1 or TRBD2 for D (5 bases each). Germline CDR1 reads SGHAT; CDR2 reads FQNNGV. This CDR3 is built from 13 residues. CDR3 nucleotide sequence: TGTGCCATCAGCCCCGAGGGGTCAGATACGCAATATTTT. Translated, it gives CAISPEGSDTQYF.

The J gene is TRBJ2-1, the V gene TRBV20-1, with TRBD2 matching over 10 bases. V was clipped by 5 bases and J by 8 bases; unmatched bases: 12. Germline-derived CDR1 and CDR2 are DFQATT and SNEGSKA (reference sequence). This CDR3 region has 15 residues. The CDR3 loop is CSARPGTSVIDEQFF. CDR3 nucleotide sequence: TGCAGTGCTCGACCTGGGACTAGCGTGATAGATGAGCAGTTCTTC.

Of note for this clonotype: At one end the junction does not follow the germline gene, possibly because of a read error. The rearrangement links TRBV13 to TRBJ2-1; D gene uncertain. The germline gives CDR1 PRHDT, CDR2 FYEKMQ (reference sequence). CDR3 length equals 15 residues. The CDR3 region has the DNA TGTGTCAGCAGCTTGGTAGGTAACTACGACAATGAGCAGTTCTTC. Translation gives CVSSLVGNYDNEQFF.

A word on this clonotype: Compared with germline, one end of the junction differs, possibly owing to a read error. The V gene is TRBV4-2, the J gene TRBJ2-7; no reliable D call. The V gene's germline CDR1 is LGHNA and CDR2 YNFKEQ. The CDR3 runs to 17 residues. The CDR3 nucleotides read TGTGCCAGCAGCCAAGAGTCCCCAGACTCCAGCTCCTACGGGCAGTACTTC. Amino acid sequence: CASSQESPDSSSYGQYF.

Regarding this clonotype: Its ends do not fully match the called genes, so a read error is possible. The chain is built from TRBV6-5 and TRBJ2-1, with D perhaps matching TRBD1 or TRBD2 (5 bases each). CDR3 length: 15 amino acids. The germline gives CDR1 MNHEY, CDR2 SVGAGI. CDR3 region: CASSYSGGLGNGQFF. The CDR3 coding sequence is TGTGCCAGCAGTTACTCTGGGGGATTAGGTAATGGGCAGTTCTTC.

Concerning this clonotype: The junction differs from germline at one of its ends, possibly a read error. The CDR3 DNA reads TGTACCAGCAGTGAAGCACACACAGGGTTTCAAGAGACCCAATACTTC. Translating gives CTSSEAHTGFQETQYF. The chain combines TRBV6-1 with TRBJ2-5; D is possibly TRBD1 (6 bases). In germline, CDR1 is MNHNS, CDR2 SASEGT. The CDR3 covers 16 residues.

A word on this clonotype: A read error may produce the germline difference seen at one junction end. The chain employs TRBV6-6 and TRBJ2-7, with 9 bases identical to TRBD2. CDR1 is MNHNY and CDR2 is SVGAGI in the germline V gene (reference sequence). The length of the CDR3 is 15 residues. The CDR3 sequence is CARSYEISGSYEQYF. CDR3 DNA: TGTGCCCGCAGTTACGAGATTAGCGGGAGTTACGAGCAGTACTTC.

Concerning this clonotype itself: Since a much larger clone is just one base distant, this may be a read error. The conserved closing phenylalanine or tryptophan is absent in this CDR3, likely reflecting a read error. V gene TRBV12-3 or TRBV12-4 combines with J gene TRBJ1-5; TRBD1 is a possible D gene (6 bases). The length of the CDR3 is 13 residues. Trimming took off 10 bases at V and 0 bases at J, with 10 bases between the two ends. The CDR3 coding sequence is TGTGCCATCAGACAGGATAGCAATCAGCCCCAGCATCTT. Protein sequence: CAIRQDSNQPQHL.

As to this clonotype: The junction differs from germline at one of its ends, possibly a read error. The chain uses TRBV30 and TRBJ1-1; a possible D gene is TRBD1 (5 bases). The CDR3 has 12 residues. The V gene's germline CDR1 is GTSNPN and CDR2 SVGIG (reference sequence). The CDR3 sequence is CDWSARGSDAFF. The CDR3 DNA is TGTGACTGGAGTGCCCGGGGGTCTGATGCTTTCTTT.

Regarding this clonotype: This likely comes from a read error, as the CDR3 has no conserved phenylalanine or tryptophan at its end. V usage is TRBV29-1 and J usage is TRBJ2-3; 10 bases map to TRBD2. Germline CDR1 reads SQVTM; CDR2 reads ANQGSEA. The CDR3 is 15 residues long. CDR3 amino acids: CSVEGGAGGADTQYS. As DNA, the CDR3 is TGCAGTGTTGAAGGAGGAGCGGGAGGGGCAGATACTCAGTATTCT.

With regard to this clonotype: A junction end diverges from the germline sequence, so it may reflect a read error. V and J are TRBV11-2 and TRBJ2-2; possibly TRBD2 for D (5 bases). Looked up from germline, CDR1 is SGHAT and CDR2 is FQNNGV. The CDR3 runs to 14 residues. The CDR3 reads CTSSLALVTGELFF. The CDR3, as DNA: TGTACCAGCAGCTTAGCGCTGGTGACCGGGGAGCTGTTTTTT.

V gene TRBV5-1 combines with J gene TRBJ2-4; perhaps TRBD2 as D (5 bases). The germline V gene encodes CDR1 SGHRS and CDR2 YFSETQ. V dropped 4 bases and J dropped 4 bases, with 15 bases sitting between them. The CDR3 extends over 15 amino acids. CDR3: CASSGISGRKNIQYF. CDR3 DNA: TGCGCCAGCAGCGGGATTAGTGGGAGAAAAAACATTCAGTACTTC.

For this clonotype: The junction does not match germline at one end; this may be a read error. The chain has TRBV11-2 and TRBJ2-3, with D perhaps given as TRBD1 or TRBD2 (6 bases each). The germline V gene has CDR1 SGHAT and CDR2 FQNNGV. The CDR3 is 15 amino acids. The CDR3, as DNA: TGTACCAGCAGCTCCGGAGGGGTTGCGGGACATGCGCAGTATTTT. It is translated as CTSSSGGVAGHAQYF. Together with reference TRBV11-2 and TRBJ2-3, the CDR3 gives the full variable domain: EAGVAQSPRYKIIEKRQSVAFWCNPISGHATLYWYQQILGQGPKLLIQFQNNGVVDDSQLPKDRFSAERLKGVDSTLKIQPAKLEDSAVYLCTSSSGGVAGHAQYFGPGTRLTVL.

As regards this clonotype: A read error may produce the germline difference seen at one junction end. V gene TRBV11-1 combines with J gene TRBJ2-3; D is unclear. The CDR3 runs 16 residues. Germline V gene sequence: CDR1 SGHAT, CDR2 FQDESV (reference sequence). The CDR3 region is CASSLDMGSTTDTQYF. Written as DNA, the CDR3 is TGTGCTAGCAGCTTAGACATGGGATCTACCACAGATACGCAGTATTTT.

The rearrangement uses TRBV11-2 and TRBJ2-1; TRBD1 might be the D (5 bases). The CDR3 extends over 14 amino acids. The germline V gene has CDR1 SGHAT and CDR2 FQNNGV. CDR3 in amino acids: CVTQKGQGENEQFF. Here the CDR3 DNA reads TGTGTCACCCAGAAGGGGCAGGGCGAGAATGAGCAGTTCTTC.

This clonotype was detected only a few times. The rearrangement links TRBV4-1 to TRBJ2-2; tentatively, D is TRBD1 (7 bases). Germline V CDR1 and CDR2: MGHRA, YSYEKL. Trimming pared 5 bases from V and 8 bases from J, leaving 18 bases between. The length of the CDR3 is 15 residues. The CDR3 reads CASSSRGAFTGELFF. In DNA form, the CDR3 reads TGCGCCAGCAGCAGCAGGGGGGCTTTTACTGGGGAGCTGTTTTTT.

Points on this clonotype: An end of the junction differs from the germline gene, which may be a read error. This rearrangement joins TRBV4-2 to TRBJ2-2, with D perhaps given as TRBD1 or TRBD2 (5 bases each). The germline V gene has CDR1 LGHNA and CDR2 YNFKEQ. The CDR3 is 12 residues long. CDR3 amino acids: CASSQETRELFF. The CDR3 region has the DNA TGTGCCAGCAGCCAAGAGACCAGGGAGCTATTTTTT.